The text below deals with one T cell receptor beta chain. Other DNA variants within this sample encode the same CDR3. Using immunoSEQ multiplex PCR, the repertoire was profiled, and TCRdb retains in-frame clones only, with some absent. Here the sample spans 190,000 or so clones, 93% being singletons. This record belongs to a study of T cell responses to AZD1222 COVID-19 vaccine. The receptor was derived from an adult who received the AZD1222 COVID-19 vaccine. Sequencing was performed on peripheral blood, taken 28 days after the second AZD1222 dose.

As DNA, the CDR3 is TGTGCCAGCAGTTACTCGACATCTATGAACACTGAAGCTTTCTTT. Translating gives CASSYSTSMNTEAFF. V usage is TRBV6-5 and J usage is TRBJ1-1; D is ambiguous. Trimming took 0 bases from V and 0 from J, leaving 8 bases between them. Germline values: CDR1 MNHEY, CDR2 SVGAGI. This CDR3 comprises 15 residues.